This TCR beta chain was documented in a study of blood T cells in healthy people across ages. Overall study findings and caveats: With age, beta diversity per million T cells declined roughly linearly, significantly by around 43.

Isolated per sample were at least 6 million PBMCs. This clonotype was detected a few times. Its specificity is not known. Alongside a J-beta primer mix, a sample-barcoded 5' primer served in a second PCR lasting about 7 to 11 cycles. TCRdb re-derived calls from the 5' RACE reads in MiXCR, one entry per CDR3 protein. The sample has about 1 million distinct CDR3 sequences, 40% to 45% seen once. CDR1 and CDR2 (germline): DFQATT, SNEGSKA (reference sequence). J lost 4 bases, V lost 3 bases, and 3 bases had no gene match. The CDR3 runs to 14 residues. The chain carries TRBV20-1 and TRBJ2-5; 12 nucleotides align to TRBD1. The sequencing sample was made of blood. This receptor was obtained from a woman aged 60 to 75 in good health. For the CDR3, the DNA is TGCAGTGCTAGCTGGGACAGGGGGCGAGAGACCCAGTACTTC. Translated, it gives CSASWDRGRETQYF.